This T cell receptor (beta chain) was recorded in a study of a mutant IDH1 vaccine in newly diagnosed glioma. Study background: Sex among treated patients split about 60% male, about 38% female; mean age was roughly 40 years. Study findings and constraints: Pseudoprogression showed no apparent link to changes in top peripheral T cell clonotypes.

The CDR3 is 14 amino acids. CDR1 and CDR2 (germline): LNHDA, SQIVND (reference sequence). Unmatched junction bases numbered 3, after V lost 8 bases and J lost 2 bases. Sequenced by immunoSEQ multiplex PCR; TCRdb stores in-frame clones only, minus some. In the table there are tens of thousands of clones, 86% of which are singletons. Worth noting for this clone: Its antigen is currently unknown.

Stated time point: baseline, week 1 (first vaccination visit). Treatment noted: pre-vaccination baseline after standard-of-care therapy. There were new WHO grade 3 or 4 astrocytomas in the donors, and these were IDH1-mutant and ATRX-lost. Sequencing used PBMCs, obtained from a glioma patient treated with radiotherapy, temozolomide or both. The receptor comes from a man aged 40-49 years with glioma. This chain connects TRBV19 to TRBJ2-6; 7 positions match TRBD1. The CDR3 sequence: CASYRGTGANVLTF. The CDR3 DNA sequence: TGTGCCAGTTACAGGGGTACTGGGGCCAACGTCCTGACTTTC.